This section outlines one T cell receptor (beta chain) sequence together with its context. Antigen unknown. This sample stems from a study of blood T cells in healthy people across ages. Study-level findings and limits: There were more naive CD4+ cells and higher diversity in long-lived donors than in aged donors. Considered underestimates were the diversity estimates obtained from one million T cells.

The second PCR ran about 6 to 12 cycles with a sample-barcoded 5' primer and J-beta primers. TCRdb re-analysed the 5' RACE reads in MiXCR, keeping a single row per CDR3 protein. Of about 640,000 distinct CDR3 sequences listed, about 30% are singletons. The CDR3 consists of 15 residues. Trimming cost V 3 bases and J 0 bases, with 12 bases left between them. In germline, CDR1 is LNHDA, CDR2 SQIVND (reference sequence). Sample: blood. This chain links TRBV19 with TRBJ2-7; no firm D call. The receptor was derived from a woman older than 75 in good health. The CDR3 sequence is CASSMLGDFSYEQYF. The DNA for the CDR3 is TGTGCCAGTAGTATGCTAGGAGATTTCTCCTACGAGCAGTACTTC.